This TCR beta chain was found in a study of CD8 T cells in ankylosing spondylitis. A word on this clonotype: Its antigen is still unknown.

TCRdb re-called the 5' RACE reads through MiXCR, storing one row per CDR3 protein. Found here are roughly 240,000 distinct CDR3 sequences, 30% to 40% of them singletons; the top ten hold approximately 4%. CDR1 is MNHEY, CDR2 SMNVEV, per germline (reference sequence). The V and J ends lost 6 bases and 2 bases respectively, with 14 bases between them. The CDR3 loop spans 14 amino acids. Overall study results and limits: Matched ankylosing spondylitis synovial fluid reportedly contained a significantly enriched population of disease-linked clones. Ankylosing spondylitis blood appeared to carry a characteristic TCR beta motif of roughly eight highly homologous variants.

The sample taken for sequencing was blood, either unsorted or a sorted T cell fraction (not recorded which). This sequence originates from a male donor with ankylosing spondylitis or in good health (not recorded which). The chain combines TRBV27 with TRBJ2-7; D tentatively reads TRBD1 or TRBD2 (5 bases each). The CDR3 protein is CASSQRGVPYEQYF. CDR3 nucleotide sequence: TGTGCCAGCAGCCAGAGGGGCGTGCCCTACGAGCAGTACTTC.